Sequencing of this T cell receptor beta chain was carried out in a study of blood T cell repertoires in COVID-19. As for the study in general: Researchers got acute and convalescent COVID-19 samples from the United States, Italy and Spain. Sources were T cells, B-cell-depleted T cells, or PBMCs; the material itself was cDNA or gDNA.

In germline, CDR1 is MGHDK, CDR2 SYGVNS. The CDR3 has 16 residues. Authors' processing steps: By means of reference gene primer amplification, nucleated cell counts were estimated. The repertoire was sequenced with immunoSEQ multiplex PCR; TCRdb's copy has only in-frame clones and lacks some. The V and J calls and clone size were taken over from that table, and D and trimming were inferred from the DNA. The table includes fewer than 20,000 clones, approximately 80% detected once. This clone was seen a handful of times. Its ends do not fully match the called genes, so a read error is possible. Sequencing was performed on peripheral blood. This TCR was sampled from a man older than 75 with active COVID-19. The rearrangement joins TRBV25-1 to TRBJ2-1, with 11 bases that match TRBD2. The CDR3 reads CASSESGGLAERVRIF. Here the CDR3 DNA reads TGTGCCAGCAGTGAAAGCGGGGGACTAGCGGAGAGGGTTAGGATCTTC.